This passage covers 16 T cell receptor beta chains from one sample sequenced in a study of regulatory T cells in long-lasting Graves disease (dated by TCRdb to the early 2020s). Library method: multiplex PCR. The sequencer was an Illumina HiSeq 4000. To build TCR beta libraries, CDR3 regions were amplified by Arm-PCR using iRepertoire HTBI primers. In-frame beta chains were kept once TCRdb had trimmed the public reads at Q25 with fastp and called clones with MiXCR. For every CDR3 protein sequence, its rows merge into one entry that carries the most common genes and DNA. The sample records 400,000 to 500,000 distinct CDR3 sequences, about 15% of which are singletons. The top ten hold over 7.5% of the sample. The sample's time point label is to be understood as: newly diagnosed GD, antithyroid drugs for less than 3 months. RNA was extracted from PBMCs in TRIzol for both TCR sequencing and RNA sequencing.

These sequences were also reported in another study, on T cells in Graves' hyperthyroidism and ophthalmopathy.

Material: peripheral blood mononuclear cells (PBMCs), obtained at new diagnosis, from a patient treated with antithyroid drugs. All receptors come from a woman in her thirties or forties with Graves disease. Donor details come from another sample of the same person, matched by shared clones.

The rearrangement uses TRBV6-2 or TRBV6-3 and TRBJ1-5; D is ambiguous. The CDR3 consists of 16 residues. The V end lost 5 bases, the J end lost 6 bases, and 20 bases lay between the germline ends. In germline, CDR1 is MNHEY, CDR2 SVGEGT. In DNA, the CDR3 is TGTGCCAGCAGTGAGAAGGGTTTGTATTTCGGTCAGCCCCAGCATTTT. This encodes CASSEKGLYFGQPQHF.

This clonotype came up many times. The chain carries TRBV28 and TRBJ2-1; D is perhaps TRBD2 (7 bases). Germline CDR1 and CDR2: MDHEN and SYDVKM. V was clipped by 8 bases and J by 9 bases, with 20 bases between them. This CDR3 spans 14 amino acids. The CDR3 spells CASHPFGGGSEQFF. CDR3 nucleotide sequence: TGTGCCAGCCACCCTTTTGGGGGCGGGAGTGAGCAGTTCTTC.

This clonotype was seen many times. V usage is TRBV27 and J usage is TRBJ2-4; D is unclear. Deletions cut 5 bases from V and 6 bases from J, with 17 bases between. Germline V gene data show CDR1 as MNHEY and CDR2 as SMNVEV (reference sequence). The CDR3 contains 15 residues. The CDR3 here is CASSRRPGPPNIQYF. The CDR3 bases are TGTGCCAGCAGTCGCAGGCCCGGTCCTCCAAACATTCAGTACTTC.

This clonotype was counted a few times. The chain joins TRBV29-1 to TRBJ2-7; TRBD1 matches 9 bases. The germline CDR1 and CDR2 sequences are SQVTM and ANQGSEA. Trimming removed 4 bases from V and 4 bases from J; junction bases left unmatched: 11. This CDR3 has 15 residues. The CDR3 nucleotides are TGCAGCGTTGTACCGGGACAGGGAAGATTGTACGAGCAGTACTTC. As protein: CSVVPGQGRLYEQYF.

This clonotype was detected ten times or more. V and J are TRBV2 and TRBJ2-3, with 12 positions matching TRBD1. Germline V lookup: CDR1 SNHLY, CDR2 FYNNEI. This CDR3 is built from 15 residues. Trimming cost V 3 bases and J 5 bases; bases outside gene matches: 3. The CDR3 DNA reads as TGTGCCAGCAGTGAGGGACAGGGGGCAGGAGATACGCAGTATTTT. Its protein is CASSEGQGAGDTQYF.

This clonotype was detected ten times or more. The CDR3 spells CASSTVSGANVLTF. The DNA of the CDR3 is TGTGCCAGCAGTACAGTCTCTGGGGCCAACGTCCTGACTTTC. The chain joins TRBV7-8 to TRBJ2-6; D is unclear. V was shortened by 6 bases and J by 0 bases, with 6 bases between the two germline ends. Germline V gives CDR1 SGHVS, CDR2 FQNEAQ. The CDR3 contains 14 residues.

This clonotype was observed at least ten times. The genes are TRBV3-1 and TRBJ1-1, with D unresolved. With 1 base removed from V and 2 bases from J, the gap between germline ends came to 11 bases. CDR3 length equals 15 residues. Germline loops: CDR1 LGHDT, CDR2 YNNKEL (reference sequence). This CDR3 is CASSQAQATNTEAFF. The DNA of the CDR3 is TGTGCCAGCAGCCAAGCGCAAGCCACAAACACTGAAGCTTTCTTT.

This clonotype showed up many times. The chain couples TRBV12-3 or TRBV12-4 to TRBJ2-7; 11 bases are shared with TRBD2. Unmatched junction bases numbered 4, after V lost 1 base and J lost 5 bases. The CDR3 length is 15 residues. CDR3 protein: CASSLGVSGRDEQYF. The CDR3 DNA is TGTGCCAGCAGTTTAGGTGTTAGCGGGAGGGACGAGCAGTACTTC.

V gene TRBV27 combines with J gene TRBJ2-1; maybe TRBD2 (7 bases). This CDR3 has 17 residues. The germline V and J ends were trimmed by 6 bases and 4 bases, with 22 bases remaining between them. From germline, CDR1 is MNHEY and CDR2 SMNVEV (reference sequence). This CDR3 reads CASRSLRGARPYNEQFF. DNA for the CDR3: TGTGCCAGCAGGTCTCTCCGGGGGGCGCGGCCTTACAATGAGCAGTTCTTC.

A word on this clonotype: A read error is possible here, since a much larger clone lies one base away. This rearrangement joins TRBV20-1 to TRBJ1-3, with D possibly TRBD1 on 6 matching bases. The CDR3 runs 17 residues. Germline V gene sequence: CDR1 DFQATT, CDR2 SNEGSKA (reference sequence). The CDR3 region has the DNA TGCAGTGCTCCTTCCCCCGGACAGCCTGGCTCTGGAAACACCGTATATTTT. Translated, it gives CSAPSPGQPGSGNTVYF.

The CDR3 protein is CASSPGLAGDTPGETQYF. CDR3 nucleotide sequence: TGTGCCAGCAGTCCGGGACTAGCGGGGGATACCCCCGGGGAGACCCAGTACTTC. This chain links TRBV12-3 or TRBV12-4 with TRBJ2-5, with 14 bases fitting TRBD2. V lost 5 bases to trimming and J lost 5 bases; unmatched junction nucleotides: 13. The CDR3 is made up of 18 amino acids.

This clonotype occurred a few times. CDR3 in amino acids: CASSVADREISPLHF. The CDR3 DNA follows: TGTGCCAGCAGCGTAGCCGACAGGGAAATCTCACCCCTCCACTTT. J is TRBJ1-6 and V is TRBV5-8; TRBD1 aligns across 7 bases. CDR3 length: 15 residues. Germline CDR1 reads SGHTS; CDR2 reads YDEGEE. Trimming removed 4 bases from V and 10 bases from J; junction bases left unmatched: 11.

In this sample, this clonotype turned up many times. This chain joins TRBV6-1 and TRBJ1-3; D remains unclear. The germline V gene encodes CDR1 MNHNS and CDR2 SASEGT. Trimming stripped 6 bases from V and 4 bases from J, with 7 bases between. The CDR3 has 12 residues. CDR3 sequence (DNA): TGTGCCAGCAGAGGTCGGGGAAACACCATATATTTT. As protein: CASRGRGNTIYF.

This clonotype was seen repeatedly, ten times or more. This chain links TRBV19 with TRBJ1-4; tentative D call: TRBD1 (6 bases). This CDR3 comprises 16 residues. The V and J ends lost 3 bases and 5 bases respectively, with 16 bases between them. Germline V lookup: CDR1 LNHDA, CDR2 SQIVND (reference sequence). The CDR3 nucleotides read TGTGCCAGTAGTATGGACTCGAGGGGGGAAAATGAAAAACTGTTTTTT. Its translation is CASSMDSRGENEKLFF.

Comment on this clonotype: Given the absence of the conserved phenylalanine or tryptophan at the CDR3 end, a read error is likely. The CDR3 loop is CASSPRPRETQYL. For the CDR3, the DNA is TGTGCCAGCAGTCCCCGGCCCCGGGAGACCCAGTACCTC. This chain joins TRBV27 and TRBJ2-5; no reliable D call. There are 13 residues in the CDR3. The V gene lost 5 bases and the J gene lost 5 bases, with 12 bases spanning the gap. CDR1 and CDR2 from the germline V gene are MNHEY and SMNVEV (reference sequence).

This clonotype was recorded many times. J is TRBJ2-7 and V is TRBV10-3; 10 nucleotides line up with TRBD1. After removal of 4 bases from V and 5 bases from J, the junction contained 5 bases not matched to a gene. CDR1 is ENHRY, CDR2 SYGVKD, per germline. The CDR3 sequence is 14 residues long. Here the CDR3 reads CAISGDRGSDEQYF. CDR3 in DNA: TGTGCCATCAGTGGGGACAGGGGTTCGGACGAGCAGTACTTC.